The following is a T cell receptor (beta chain) sequence with its context. What it recognizes is unknown. This entry comes from a study of cytotoxic CD8 clonotypes in ibrutinib-treated CLL. About the study: Partial response occurred in roughly 25 patients and complete response in 2; at median approximately 68 months, roughly 15 remained remitted and roughly twelve progressed.

Germline lookup yields CDR1 MNHNS and CDR2 SASEGT. This CDR3 has 15 amino acids. Trimming removed 2 bases from V and 2 bases from J, with 12 bases in between. Study-level results: There were few public clonotypes, and on treatment they contracted or stayed stable. Ibrutinib response saw clonality rise, and progression saw it return toward baseline.

Investigators sought sequencing depths of between 1 in 200,000 and 1 in 1 million T cells. Profiled with immunoSEQ multiplex PCR; TCRdb holds only in-frame clones, not every one. The profile shows roughly 200,000 clones, about 72% of them singletons. The sequence derives from a human donor with chronic lymphocytic leukemia. The input for sequencing was PBMCs, taken after 24 months of ibrutinib treatment. The genes are TRBV6-1 and TRBJ1-1; D unclear. The CDR3 nucleotides read TGTGCCAGCAGTGAAAGGAACAGAAGAAACACTGAAGCTTTCTTT. Translated: CASSERNRRNTEAFF.